The 27 T cell receptor beta chains below come from one sample, sequenced in a study of T cell responses to AZD1222 COVID-19 vaccine. The method was immunoSEQ multiplex PCR; TCRdb's version includes in-frame clones alone and lacks a portion of them. The sample comprises over 100,000 clones, 85% to 90% of which are singletons, and approximately 5% rests with the top ten. The specimen was peripheral blood, collected on day 0 of AZD1222 vaccination. These receptors were taken from an adult in good health.

The chain combines TRBV28 with TRBJ1-5; possible D gene TRBD1, 5 bases. Trimming pared 2 bases from V and 1 base from J, leaving 12 bases between. The CDR3 is made up of 16 amino acids. Germline values: CDR1 MDHEN, CDR2 SYDVKM. For the CDR3, the DNA is TGTGCCAGCAGTTTAGGGGGGTTAGTCAGCAATCAGCCCCAGCATTTT. Its translation: CASSLGGLVSNQPQHF.

The CDR3 loop reads CASSRGTGKAGELFF. CDR3 bases: TGTGCCAGCAGCCGCGGGACAGGGAAAGCCGGGGAGCTGTTTTTT. V and J are TRBV3-1 (or the pseudogene TRBV3-2) and TRBJ2-2; TRBD1 aligns across 9 bases. Germline trimming cut 4 bases from V and 6 bases from J; bases unmatched to any gene: 6. The CDR3 has 15 amino acids. Germline loops: CDR1 LGHDT, CDR2 YNNKEL (reference sequence).

The V and J genes are TRBV2 and TRBJ2-4; 8 nucleotides match TRBD1. Germline lookup yields CDR1 SNHLY and CDR2 FYNNEI. This CDR3 contains 14 residues. V dropped 6 bases and J dropped 5; count of bases not matched to a gene: 6. CDR3 nucleotides: TGTGCCAGCAGCATTGACAGGGGTCAAAACATTCAGTACTTC. Residues: CASSIDRGQNIQYF.

The rearrangement uses TRBV7-8 and TRBJ1-6, with D perhaps TRBD1 (5 bases). V shed 4 bases and J shed 6 bases, with 16 bases lying between them. This CDR3 has 16 residues. Germline V CDR1 and CDR2: SGHVS, FQNEAQ. DNA for the CDR3: TGTGCCAGCAGCTCACGCGGGGGGAAGGGTAATTCACCCCTCCACTTT. Its protein is CASSSRGGKGNSPLHF.

The chain combines TRBV5-1 with TRBJ2-5; perhaps TRBD1 as D (5 bases). The CDR3 contains 16 residues. The V gene's germline CDR1 is SGHRS and CDR2 YFSETQ. V gave up 2 bases and J gave up 3 bases, with 17 bases separating them. The DNA of the CDR3 is TGCGCCAGCAGCTTTGGGGCCATGACGGATAAAGAGACCCAGTACTTC. It specifies CASSFGAMTDKETQYF.

The chain is built from TRBV30 and TRBJ1-1, with D uncertain. The CDR3 is 12 residues long. Germline CDR1 reads GTSNPN; CDR2 reads SVGIG (reference sequence). V was clipped by 3 bases and J by 7 bases, with 12 bases between them. This CDR3 is CAWRPTEGEAFF. CDR3 DNA: TGTGCCTGGAGGCCAACCGAGGGTGAAGCTTTCTTT.

This clone was detected once. The chain couples TRBV29-1 to TRBJ2-1; 7 bases line up with TRBD2. CDR3 size: 15 residues. Trimming took 1 base from V and 6 from J; bases not matched to a gene: 9. From germline, CDR1 is SQVTM and CDR2 ANQGSEA. CDR3 DNA: TGCAGCGTTGAAGTAGGGCAGGGCGGGGGCAATGAGCAGTTCTTC. Amino acids: CSVEVGQGGGNEQFF.

This clone appeared once. The chain recombines TRBV7-3 with TRBJ2-2; 9 bases match TRBD2. With 5 bases clipped from V and 5 bases from J, the junction kept 9 bases outside the gene matches. Germline CDR1 and CDR2: SGHTA and FQGTGA. CDR3 length equals 16 residues. The CDR3 nucleotides read TGTGCCAGCAGCCTTAGCGGGGGCGCCGGGACCGGGGAGCTGTTTTTT. It specifies CASSLSGGAGTGELFF.

The gene calls are TRBV15 and TRBJ1-5; D gene uncertain. The CDR3 totals 17 residues. CDR1 and CDR2 from the germline V gene are LNHNV and YYDKDF (reference sequence). Trimming removed 1 base from V and 2 bases from J, with 15 bases in between. CDR3 nucleotides: TGTGCCACCAGCAGAGGGAGGCGGGGTGAAGGCAATCAGCCCCAGCATTTT. Translation: CATSRGRRGEGNQPQHF.

The chain couples TRBV21-1 to TRBJ2-7; the DNA was not used to check the table's D call, TRBD2. TRBV21-1 is tagged as a pseudogene. The CDR3 runs to 13 residues. This chain's CDR3 is CASETSDSYEQYF. CDR3 DNA: TGTGCCAGCGAAACTAGCGACTCCTACGAGCAGTACTTC.

This clone was observed a single time. V is TRBV11-2 and J is TRBJ2-7; D unclear. The CDR3 is made up of 13 amino acids. Germline CDR1 and CDR2: SGHAT and FQNNGV. V was cut by 0 bases and J by 6 bases, with 9 bases left in between. CDR3 bases: TGTGCCAGCAGCTTAGATCGGCAGGCCGAGCAGTACTTC. It is translated as CASSLDRQAEQYF.

The chain employs TRBV4-3 and TRBJ2-3; 11 bases fit TRBD2. V gave up 4 bases and J gave up 3 bases; unmatched junction bases: 3. The CDR3 is made up of 15 amino acids. Germline CDR1 and CDR2: LGHNA and YSLEER. The CDR3 nucleotides are TGCGCCAGCAGCCTAGCGGGAGGGGGGACAGATACGCAGTATTTT. It specifies CASSLAGGGTDTQYF.

The chain combines TRBV2 with TRBJ1-3, with a tentative D call TRBD1 (6 bases). Looked up from germline, CDR1 is SNHLY and CDR2 is FYNNEI. The V gene lost 7 bases and the J gene lost 4 bases, with 14 bases spanning the gap. This CDR3 is 14 amino acids long. CDR3 region: CASKSQGPGNTIYF. CDR3 bases: TGTGCCAGCAAGTCACAGGGCCCCGGAAACACCATATATTTT.

V usage is TRBV19 and J usage is TRBJ1-1; TRBD1 agrees at 8 bases. V trimming: 5 bases; J trimming: 4 bases; junction bases outside the gene matches: 12. CDR1 is LNHDA and CDR2 is SQIVND in the germline V gene (reference sequence). This CDR3 has 16 residues. The CDR3 DNA sequence: TGTGCCAGTAGTGCGCACCCGGACAGGGAGGGCACTGAAGCTTTCTTT. Translating gives CASSAHPDREGTEAFF. Full variable domain (outside the CDR3, taken from reference TRBV19 and TRBJ1-1): DGGITQSPKYLFRKEGQNVTLSCEQNLNHDAMYWYRQDPGQGLRLIYYSQIVNDFQKGDIAEGYSVSREKKESFPLTVTSAQKNPTAFYLCASSAHPDREGTEAFFGQGTRLTVV.

The table lists this clone with a count of one. The rearrangement links TRBV6-4 to TRBJ2-7; unclear D gene. This CDR3 has 15 residues. V lost 3 bases and J 4 bases, leaving 16 bases between the germline ends. Germline V CDR1 and CDR2: MRHNA, SNTAGT. DNA for the CDR3: TGTGCCAGCAGTGAAGTGGGAAGGGAAGGGTACGAGCAGTACTTC. It yields the protein CASSEVGREGYEQYF.

The genes are TRBV5-4 and TRBJ2-2; tentative D call: TRBD2 (5 bases). Germline V CDR1 and CDR2: SGHNT, YYREEE (reference sequence). V was trimmed by 7 bases and J by 0 bases, leaving 16 bases between them. The CDR3 is 16 amino acids. The CDR3 reads CASGNLGLANTGELFF. Written as DNA, the CDR3 is TGTGCCAGCGGTAACCTCGGACTTGCGAACACCGGGGAGCTGTTTTTT.

With respect to this clone: Additional DNA sequences in this sample encode the identical CDR3. The J gene is TRBJ2-2, the V gene TRBV27, with D perhaps TRBD2 (5 bases). Trimming took off 6 bases at V and 3 bases at J, with 5 bases between the two ends. Per germline, CDR1 MNHEY and CDR2 SMNVEV (reference sequence). CDR3 length: 12 residues. The chain's CDR3 is CASRGDTGELFF. The CDR3 nucleotides read TGTGCCAGCAGGGGAGACACCGGGGAGCTGTTTTTT.

This clone was recorded only once. The chain carries TRBV5-4 and TRBJ2-2; D may be TRBD2 (5 bases). The length of the CDR3 is 16 residues. V lost 6 bases, J lost 4 bases, and 19 bases lay in between. CDR1 and CDR2 from the germline V gene are SGHNT and YYREEE (reference sequence). For the CDR3, the DNA is TGTGCCAGCACCACCGGAGGCGGGTCGGGCACCGGGGAGCTGTTTTTT. Translated, it gives CASTTGGGSGTGELFF.

Sample share makes this clone medium-sized. The rearrangement uses TRBV2 and TRBJ2-2; D assignment may be TRBD1 or TRBD2 (5 bases each). V was cut by 5 bases and J by 6 bases, with 16 bases left in between. Germline V lookup: CDR1 SNHLY, CDR2 FYNNEI. This CDR3 is 15 amino acids long. CDR3 sequence: CASSPGTTAPGELFF. The CDR3 DNA reads TGTGCCAGCAGTCCCGGGACCACGGCCCCCGGGGAGCTGTTTTTT.

This clone was counted only a few times. The chain couples TRBV6-2 or TRBV6-3 to TRBJ2-5; D gene unclear. CDR1 and CDR2 (germline): MNHEY, SVGEGT. The V gene lost 2 bases and the J gene lost 1 base, with 2 bases spanning the gap. The CDR3 is made up of 12 amino acids. The CDR3 sequence is CASSYGQETQYF. DNA of the CDR3: TGTGCCAGCAGTTACGGCCAAGAGACCCAGTACTTC.

V and J are TRBV4-1 and TRBJ1-4; D is perhaps TRBD1 (6 bases). The CDR3 covers 16 residues. Germline lookup yields CDR1 MGHRA and CDR2 YSYEKL. The ends were cut back, 1 base at V and 4 bases at J, with 13 bases in the middle. CDR3 sequence reads: CASSQVPGQLNEKLFF. Written as DNA, the CDR3 is TGCGCCAGCAGCCAAGTGCCGGGACAACTTAATGAAAAACTGTTTTTT.

Comments on this clone: The germline gene is not matched at one end of the junction; a read error may be the cause. The genes are TRBV11-3 and TRBJ2-2, with D unclear. Germline V gene data show CDR1 as SGHNT and CDR2 as YENEEA. The CDR3 runs 12 residues. The CDR3 coding sequence is TGTGCCAGCGGCTTCCACACCGGGGAGCTGTTTTTT. This sequence encodes CASGFHTGELFF.

V is TRBV6-2 or TRBV6-3 and J is TRBJ2-7; 7 bases are shared with TRBD2. Germline lookup yields CDR1 MNHEY and CDR2 SVGEGT. Unmatched junction bases numbered 8, after V lost 2 bases and J lost 1 base. This CDR3 region has 16 residues. CDR3 sequence: CASSYPEGTISYEQYF. In DNA, the CDR3 is TGTGCCAGCAGTTACCCGGAGGGGACTATTTCCTACGAGCAGTACTTC.

The DNA for the CDR3 is TGTGCCGGGTTGCTGGGGGAGACCCAGTACTTC. Translation gives CAGLLGETQYF. This chain uses TRBV7-9 with TRBJ2-5; D gene unclear. Trimming took 11 bases from V and 5 from J, leaving 12 bases between them. This CDR3 has 11 residues. Germline values: CDR1 SEHNR, CDR2 FQNEAQ (reference sequence).

The chain carries TRBV5-1 and TRBJ1-2; TRBD1 matches 11 bases. This CDR3 region has 16 residues. Trimming cost V 4 bases and J 7 bases; bases outside gene matches: 12. Germline V lookup: CDR1 SGHRS, CDR2 YFSETQ. The CDR3 sequence is CASSNPGGQGASGYTF. CDR3 DNA sequence: TGCGCCAGCAGCAATCCCGGTGGACAGGGGGCTAGTGGCTACACCTTC.

The rearrangement joins TRBV6-5 to TRBJ1-6, with a weak D call TRBD1 (6 bases). Germline loops: CDR1 MNHEY, CDR2 SVGAGI. CDR3 length: 13 amino acids. The V end lost 10 bases, the J end lost 8 bases, and 15 bases lay between the germline ends. The CDR3 region is CATAGDSHSPLHF. CDR3 nucleotide sequence: TGTGCCACCGCAGGGGATTCTCATTCACCCCTCCACTTT.

This chain joins TRBV9 and TRBJ1-1, with D possibly TRBD1 on 5 matching bases. The CDR3 has 15 residues. Germline lookup yields CDR1 SGDLS and CDR2 YYNGEE. Trimming left V 3 bases short and J 1 base short, with 13 bases between. Here the CDR3 reads CASSEEGRPNTEAFF. CDR3 DNA: TGTGCCAGCAGCGAAGAGGGGCGCCCGAACACTGAAGCTTTCTTT.